The entry that follows covers one T cell receptor beta chain sequence. The target antigen is unknown. CDR1 LGHNA and CDR2 YSLEER come from the germline V gene. The CDR3 runs 14 residues. With 0 bases removed from V and 3 bases from J, the gap between germline ends came to 9 bases. The data are from a study of cytomegalovirus exposure and HLA in healthy donors. In the PCR, 60 Vbeta and 13 Jbeta primers were used. Produced via immunoSEQ multiplex PCR; TCRdb's table is partial and in-frame only. Of 100,000 to 150,000 clones detected, 65% to 85% appear once; the ten largest clones hold about 1.2%. Study-level results: As a later analysis revealed, the rate of TCR association differed by HLA locus, with DRB1 most and HLA-C fewest. In a later analysis, at a false discovery rate of 0.05, fewer than 20,000 TCR beta sequences were associated with HLA alleles. Previously analyzed data showed that most TCR beta V segments were productive at a frequency of about 90% or about 30%.

Input material: PBMCs. The chain employs TRBV4-3 and TRBJ2-7, with unresolved D. This TCR was recovered from a boy between 10 and 17 years old in good health and CMV-seronegative. In DNA, the CDR3 is TGCGCCAGCAGCCAAGAAGTCCGCTACTACGAGCAGTACTTC. Encoded protein: CASSQEVRYYEQYF.